The T cell receptor (beta chain) under discussion was sequenced for a study of T cell responses to AZD1222 COVID-19 vaccine. Study context: Pooled samples include second doses given at about 4 or 12 weeks.

CDR3 size: 17 residues. The V gene's germline CDR1 is SGHAT and CDR2 FQNNGV. V dropped 1 base and J dropped 8; count of bases not matched to a gene: 12. The assay was immunoSEQ multiplex PCR, and TCRdb's table has in-frame clones only and misses some. The sample holds 100,000 to 150,000 clones, around nine tenths seen once. A note on this clone: Its antigen is not known.

Findings and caveats of the study: The study reported that nearly half of spike-specific TCRs target unmutated variant regions. In a largely white British group with more females than males, clonal diversity was possibly underestimated. Baseline testing showed seropositivity in only six AZD1222 recipients.

The V gene is TRBV11-2, the J gene TRBJ2-1, with 9 nucleotides matching TRBD2. The TCR comes from an adult in good health. Sequenced here: peripheral blood, sampled on day 0 of AZD1222 vaccination. For the CDR3, the DNA is TGTGCCAGCAGCTTAGCCTTAGCGGGAGCCGGGCAAGATGAGCAGTTCTTC. It translates to CASSLALAGAGQDEQFF.